The 16 T cell receptor beta chains listed next were all sequenced from one sample in a study of PD-L1 blockade in urothelial cancer. Sequenced by immunoSEQ multiplex PCR; TCRdb stores in-frame clones only, minus some. The data hold 100,000 or so clones, with around 90% observed a single time. Specimen: PBMCs, collected around atezolizumab (anti-PD-L1) treatment. These receptors came from a woman aged 80 or over with urothelial cancer.

The gene calls are TRBV30 and TRBJ2-2; 7 nucleotides align to TRBD2. Germline CDR1 reads GTSNPN; CDR2 reads SVGIG (reference sequence). The CDR3 extends over 17 amino acids. Losses at the gene ends were 0 bases for V and 1 base for J; bases not matched to a gene: 8. The CDR3 sequence: CAWSVIPLALNTGELFF. The CDR3 DNA reads TGTGCCTGGAGTGTAATCCCACTAGCGCTGAACACCGGGGAGCTGTTTTTT.

In the case of this clone: Other DNA sequences in the same sample also yield this CDR3. The rearrangement uses TRBV6-5 and TRBJ2-7; 15 positions agree with TRBD2. The ends lost 6 bases at V and 5 bases at J; junction bases unmatched: 5. CDR1 MNHEY and CDR2 SVGAGI come from the germline V gene. This CDR3 spans 15 amino acids. The CDR3 loop is CASSRGTSGRNEQYF. Here the CDR3 DNA reads TGTGCCAGCAGCCGAGGGACTAGCGGGAGGAACGAGCAGTACTTC.

The CDR3 coding sequence is TGTGCCAGCAGCTATGACAGTCGCAATCAGCCCCAGCATTTT. Its translation is CASSYDSRNQPQHF. The chain joins TRBV2 to TRBJ1-5; weak D call: TRBD1 (5 bases). CDR3 size: 14 residues. V was trimmed by 6 bases and J by 2 bases, leaving 11 bases between them. Per the germline V gene, CDR1 is SNHLY and CDR2 is FYNNEI.

The V call is TRBV15, the J call TRBJ2-3, with D perhaps matching TRBD2 (6 bases). Looked up from germline, CDR1 is LNHNV and CDR2 is YYDKDF (reference sequence). The V and J ends lost 4 bases and 1 base respectively, with 18 bases between them. This CDR3 spans 17 amino acids. CDR3 DNA: TGTGCCACCAGCACCTCAGGGCTAGCGACTCGCACAGATACGCAGTATTTT. It yields the protein CATSTSGLATRTDTQYF.

The rearrangement uses TRBV27 and TRBJ1-2; 7 bases fit TRBD1. The CDR3 covers 13 residues. V dropped 5 bases and J dropped 4; count of bases not matched to a gene: 4. CDR1 and CDR2 (germline): MNHEY, SMNVEV (reference sequence). The CDR3 nucleotides read TGTGCCAGCAGTCCGGGACAGATCTATGGCTACACCTTC. As protein: CASSPGQIYGYTF.

This rearrangement joins TRBV28 to TRBJ2-2; tentatively, D is TRBD2 (6 bases). In germline, CDR1 is MDHEN, CDR2 SYDVKM. V was clipped by 6 bases and J by 2 bases, with 19 bases between them. CDR3 size: 17 residues. CDR3 region: CASSSAGGTLNTGELFF. The CDR3 DNA follows: TGTGCCAGCAGCTCCGCGGGCGGGACCCTTAACACCGGGGAGCTGTTTTTT.

This chain connects TRBV9 to TRBJ2-1; 11 positions match TRBD2. The CDR3 contains 14 residues. Germline V CDR1 and CDR2: SGDLS, YYNGEE. J lost 7 bases, V lost 6 bases, and 6 bases had no gene match. The DNA of the CDR3 is TGTGCCAGCACCGCTAGCGGGAGGAGGAATGAGCAGTTCTTC. Translated: CASTASGRRNEQFF.

This clone was picked up a small number of times. The rearrangement uses TRBV9 and TRBJ1-2; no definite D call. The CDR3 consists of 14 residues. The V and J ends lost 0 bases and 3 bases respectively, with 9 bases between them. CDR1 and CDR2 from the germline V gene are SGDLS and YYNGEE. DNA of the CDR3: TGTGCCAGCAGCGTAGGGGTCGGGTACTATGGCTACACCTTC. Amino acid sequence: CASSVGVGYYGYTF.

The count of this clone is one. The rearrangement links TRBV5-1 to TRBJ1-1, with 7 bases identical to TRBD1. The germline CDR1 and CDR2 sequences are SGHRS and YFSETQ. The CDR3 runs to 13 residues. J was trimmed by 8 bases and V by 0 bases; bases with no gene match: 4. In DNA, the CDR3 is TGCGCCAGCAGCTTGGGGGACAGAGTAGAAGCTTTCTTT. Translation: CASSLGDRVEAFF.

This chain joins TRBV27 and TRBJ1-1; D possibly corresponds to TRBD1 (6 bases). Trimming cost V 1 base and J 4 bases, with 13 bases left between them. CDR3 length equals 15 residues. Looked up from germline, CDR1 is MNHEY and CDR2 is SMNVEV (reference sequence). CDR3 in DNA: TGTGCCAGCAGTTTATTGGGCAGGGGTATCACTGAAGCTTTCTTT. Encoded protein: CASSLLGRGITEAFF.

V gene TRBV5-8 combines with J gene TRBJ2-1; TRBD2 aligns across 10 bases. The CDR3 sequence is 17 residues long. Germline V lookup: CDR1 SGHTS, CDR2 YDEGEE. With 0 bases clipped from V and 6 bases from J, the junction kept 9 bases outside the gene matches. The CDR3 region is CASSLVSLAGAFNEQFF. The CDR3 DNA reads TGTGCCAGCAGCTTGGTTTCCCTAGCGGGAGCCTTCAATGAGCAGTTCTTC.

The chain uses TRBV12-5 and TRBJ2-2; the match to TRBD1 covers 8 bases. The V and J ends lost 4 bases and 7 bases, in that order; junction bases with no gene match: 5. CDR3 length: 14 amino acids. Germline-derived CDR1 and CDR2 are LGHNT and FRNRAP. CDR3 in DNA: TGTGCTAGTGGTTCACAGGGGGTAGGCGGGGAGCTGTTTTTT. It codes for CASGSQGVGGELFF.

The V call is TRBV30, the J call TRBJ2-7; possible D gene TRBD1, 5 bases. CDR1 is GTSNPN, CDR2 SVGIG, per germline (reference sequence). The CDR3 has 15 amino acids. V lost 1 base and J lost 2, with 15 bases in between. The CDR3 coding sequence is TGTGCCTGGAGTGGGGGTCCCGGACAAGCCTACGAGCAGTACTTC. As protein: CAWSGGPGQAYEQYF.

The chain combines TRBV19 with TRBJ2-6, with a weak D call TRBD1 (6 bases). The V and J ends lost 5 bases and 0 bases respectively, with 14 bases between them. The CDR3 length is 17 residues. Germline V gene lookup returns CDR1 LNHDA and CDR2 SQIVND (reference sequence). CDR3 region: CASSPGHHGSGANVLTF. The CDR3 nucleotides are TGTGCCAGTAGTCCGGGACACCACGGCTCTGGGGCCAACGTCCTGACTTTC.

CDR3 sequence (DNA): TGTGCCACCAGCGACCGGGACTCCTACAATGAGCAGTTCTTC. This codes for CATSDRDSYNEQFF. The chain links TRBV15 to TRBJ2-1; tentative D call: TRBD2 (5 bases). Trimming cost V 5 bases and J 0 bases, with 8 bases left between them. Germline lookup yields CDR1 LNHNV and CDR2 YYDKDF (reference sequence). The CDR3 has 14 residues.

The chain uses TRBV5-1 and TRBJ2-1; 9 positions match TRBD2. This CDR3 is 18 amino acids long. Trimming removed 4 bases from V and 9 bases from J; junction bases left unmatched: 20. Germline V lookup: CDR1 SGHRS, CDR2 YFSETQ. The CDR3 protein is CASSAGRNDPSGISEQFF. DNA for the CDR3: TGCGCCAGCAGCGCAGGGAGGAACGACCCTAGCGGGATCAGTGAGCAGTTCTTC.